These 24 T cell receptor beta chains originate from one sample sequenced in a study of shared clonotypes between healthy human individuals. Using immunoSEQ multiplex PCR, the repertoire was profiled, and TCRdb retains in-frame clones only, with some absent. The top ten hold more than 0.35% of the sample, which has 2 million to 3 million clones, roughly 93% seen once. The sequencing input was naive CD4+ T cells from PBMCs. This sample's subset: CD45RA+ positively selected. All receptors derive from a man younger than 35 in good health. Some clones in this sample may be carry-over from other donors' samples.

The chain links TRBV28 to TRBJ2-1, with 10 bases lining up with TRBD2. This CDR3 has 18 amino acids. The junction had 19 bases not matched to a gene; V was cut back by 2 bases and J by 12 bases. Germline-derived CDR1 and CDR2 are MDHEN and SYDVKM. The CDR3 DNA follows: TGTGCCAGCAGTTTAGGGTCAACTAGCGGGATCACCCGGGTAGGGCAGTTCTTC. It encodes CASSLGSTSGITRVGQFF.

The genes are TRBV7-2 and TRBJ2-1, with unresolved D. This CDR3 is 15 amino acids long. Germline V CDR1 and CDR2: SGHTA, FQGNSA. Deletions cut 5 bases from V and 11 bases from J, with 22 bases between. The CDR3 coding sequence is TGTGCCAGCAGCCTACTCGGTCCAGGTACAATGAAGCAGTTCTTC. Amino acid sequence: CASSLLGPGTMKQFF.

The chain links TRBV7-9 to TRBJ2-5, with D unclear. V gave up 4 bases and J gave up 5 bases, with 20 bases separating them. There are 16 residues in the CDR3. From germline, CDR1 is SEHNR and CDR2 FQNEAQ (reference sequence). CDR3 DNA sequence: TGTGCCAGCAGCTCCACGAGGTCCACGCCTTTGGAGACCCAGTACTTC. Protein sequence: CASSSTRSTPLETQYF.

The J gene is TRBJ2-3, the V gene TRBV5-4; 8 bases align to TRBD1. Germline CDR1 SGHNT, CDR2 YYREEE (reference sequence). The CDR3 loop spans 16 amino acids. V lost 4 bases, J lost 1 base, and 8 bases stayed unmatched. The chain's CDR3 is CASSAPTGEGTDTQYF. CDR3 sequence (DNA): TGTGCCAGCAGCGCCCCGACAGGGGAAGGCACAGATACGCAGTATTTT.

The chain employs TRBV5-1 and TRBJ2-5; 11 bases fit TRBD2. The germline gives CDR1 SGHRS, CDR2 YFSETQ. With 0 bases clipped from V and 4 bases from J, the junction kept 2 bases outside the gene matches. This CDR3 contains 15 residues. The CDR3 DNA reads as TGCGCCAGCAGCTTGGGCGGACTAGCGGGAGAGACCCAGTACTTC. It yields the protein CASSLGGLAGETQYF. The full variable domain, its missing parts supplied by reference TRBV5-1 and TRBJ2-5, is KAGVTQTPRYLIKTRGQQVTLSCSPISGHRSVSWYQQTPGQGLQFLFEYFSETQRNKGNFPGRFSGRQFSNSRSEMNVSTLELGDSALYLCASSLGGLAGETQYFGPGTRLLVL.

The chain has TRBV6-6 and TRBJ2-7; 7 bases are a match to TRBD1. The CDR3 sequence is 15 residues long. In germline, CDR1 is MNHNY, CDR2 SVGAGI (reference sequence). With V trimmed by 6 bases and J by 0 bases, 8 bases remained unmatched. The CDR3 nucleotides are TGTGCCAGCAGGGCCGGGACAGCCAGCTCCTACGAGCAGTACTTC. Its translation is CASRAGTASSYEQYF.

This clone showed up just once. Other DNA sequences within the sample encode an identical CDR3. V is TRBV28 and J is TRBJ1-2; D is unclear. Germline V CDR1 and CDR2: MDHEN, SYDVKM. V gave up 3 bases and J gave up 4 bases, with 6 bases separating them. This CDR3 spans 12 amino acids. The CDR3 coding sequence is TGTGCCAGCAGTTTGGGTTTCTATGGCTACACCTTC. This translates into CASSLGFYGYTF.

The rearrangement uses TRBV5-1 and TRBJ1-1; D call uncertain. CDR3 size: 14 residues. Between the trimmed V and J ends, which lost 2 bases and 4 bases, there was a span of 12 bases. Germline CDR1 reads SGHRS; CDR2 reads YFSETQ. The CDR3 nucleotides read TGCGCCAGCAGCTTCGGGGAGGGAGGCACTGAAGCTTTCTTT. Translated: CASSFGEGGTEAFF.

The chain joins TRBV25-1 to TRBJ2-1; 13 bases line up with TRBD2. The germline V gene has CDR1 MGHDK and CDR2 SYGVNS. J lost 5 bases, V lost 5 bases, and 3 bases had no gene match. This CDR3 region has 15 residues. CDR3 coding DNA: TGTGCCAGCAGTCGACTAGCGGGAGGCCACAATGAGCAGTTCTTC. This sequence encodes CASSRLAGGHNEQFF.

CDR3 residues: CASSVTGLAKNIQYF. Here the CDR3 DNA reads TGTGCCAGCAGTGTCACAGGTCTAGCCAAAAACATTCAGTACTTC. The V and J genes are TRBV6-5 and TRBJ2-4; D perhaps matches TRBD1 (5 bases). The germline gives CDR1 MNHEY, CDR2 SVGAGI. The CDR3 loop spans 15 amino acids. V lost 5 bases to trimming and J lost 0 bases, with 11 bases between them.

V gene TRBV20-1 combines with J gene TRBJ1-1; D not certain. The V and J ends lost 8 bases and 6 bases respectively, with 10 bases between them. Germline loops: CDR1 DFQATT, CDR2 SNEGSKA (reference sequence). The CDR3 sequence is 10 residues long. This chain's CDR3 is CSTEGPEAFF. CDR3 DNA: TGCAGTACTGAGGGCCCTGAAGCTTTCTTT.

This clone appeared once. This sequence joins TRBV6-6 and TRBJ1-4; D is undetermined. The CDR3 totals 15 residues. V was shortened by 8 bases and J by 8 bases, with 21 bases between the two germline ends. From germline, CDR1 is MNHNY and CDR2 SVGAGI (reference sequence). This CDR3 is CASGPSGKGFEKLFF. In DNA form, the CDR3 reads TGTGCCAGCGGCCCCTCGGGGAAAGGATTCGAAAAACTGTTTTTT.

The rearrangement uses TRBV29-1 and TRBJ2-6; TRBD1 matches 12 bases. Trimming took 6 bases from V and 0 from J; bases not matched to a gene: 3. The CDR3 has 16 residues. The germline V gene encodes CDR1 SQVTM and CDR2 ANQGSEA. DNA for the CDR3: TGCAGCGTACCGGGACAGGGGGCCTCTGGGGCCAACGTCCTGACTTTC. The encoded protein is CSVPGQGASGANVLTF.

The chain combines TRBV15 with TRBJ2-7; D is unclear. The CDR3 runs 13 residues. Germline CDR1 reads LNHNV; CDR2 reads YYDKDF (reference sequence). The V end lost 5 bases, the J end lost 6 bases, and 14 bases lay between the germline ends. The CDR3 loop is CATSRSEASEQYF. The CDR3 DNA is TGTGCCACCAGCCGGTCAGAAGCCAGCGAGCAGTACTTC.

The CDR3 bases are TGTGCCAGCAGCCTGGACAGGGCAGATACGCAGTATTTT. The encoded protein is CASSLDRADTQYF. The rearrangement joins TRBV6-1 to TRBJ2-3; 8 bases align to TRBD1. This CDR3 contains 13 residues. J lost 4 bases, V lost 6 bases, and 3 bases had no gene match. Per the germline V gene, CDR1 is MNHNS and CDR2 is SASEGT.

This clone occurred once. The chain links TRBV29-1 to TRBJ2-7, with D perhaps being TRBD1 or TRBD2 (5 bases each). CDR1 is SQVTM, CDR2 ANQGSEA, per germline. The CDR3 consists of 12 residues. Trimming left V 6 bases short and J 6 bases short, with 15 bases between. The CDR3 coding sequence is TGCAGCGTAGCCGGGGCCAATATCGAGCAGTACTTC. This encodes CSVAGANIEQYF.

This chain connects TRBV7-8 to TRBJ2-1, with 10 nucleotides matching TRBD2. The CDR3 is made up of 16 amino acids. The ends lost 6 bases at V and 9 bases at J; junction bases unmatched: 14. Germline V gene sequence: CDR1 SGHVS, CDR2 FQNEAQ. CDR3 region: CASSRLAGGPTIEQFF. DNA for the CDR3: TGTGCCAGCAGTAGATTAGCGGGAGGCCCGACGATTGAGCAGTTCTTC. Full variable domain (rest looked up from reference TRBV7-8 and TRBJ2-1): GAGVSQSPRYKVAKRGQDVALRCDPISGHVSLFWYQQALGQGPEFLTYFQNEAQLDKSGLPSDRFFAERPEGSVSTLKIQRTQQEDSAVYLCASSRLAGGPTIEQFFGPGTRLTVL.

This chain links TRBV28 with TRBJ1-2; D is possibly TRBD1 (5 bases). CDR3 length equals 15 residues. V was shortened by 3 bases and J by 4 bases, with 15 bases between the two germline ends. CDR1 is MDHEN and CDR2 is SYDVKM in the germline V gene. DNA of the CDR3: TGTGCCAGCAGTTTGTGGGGGAAGGTTCCCTATGGCTACACCTTC. This translates into CASSLWGKVPYGYTF.

For this clone: This CDR3 is also generated by other DNA sequences in the sample. The rearrangement links TRBV7-7 to TRBJ2-1, with 7 positions matching TRBD2. Per germline, CDR1 SSHAT and CDR2 FNYEAQ (reference sequence). This CDR3 spans 15 amino acids. V shed 0 bases, J shed 2 bases, and the junction held 1 base outside the gene matches. This CDR3 is CASSLAGGPYNEQFF. CDR3 sequence (DNA): TGTGCCAGCAGCTTAGCGGGAGGGCCCTACAATGAGCAGTTCTTC.

V and J are TRBV7-2 and TRBJ1-4; D may be TRBD1 (6 bases). Germline V gene sequence: CDR1 SGHTA, CDR2 FQGNSA. V dropped 5 bases and J dropped 4 bases, with 14 bases sitting between them. The CDR3 consists of 15 residues. CDR3 in DNA: TGTGCCAGCAGCCGCGAGGACAGATTTAATGAAAAACTGTTTTTT. Translated: CASSREDRFNEKLFF. Combining the CDR3 with reference TRBV7-2 and TRBJ1-4 gives the whole variable domain GAGVSQSPSNKVTEKGKDVELRCDPISGHTALYWYRQSLGQGLEFLIYFQGNSAPDKSGLPSDRFSAERTGGSVSTLTIQRTQQEDSAVYLCASSREDRFNEKLFFGSGTQLSVL.

V usage is TRBV7-3 and J usage is TRBJ1-2, with TRBD1 matching 9 bases. In germline, CDR1 is SGHTA, CDR2 FQGTGA. The trim removed 5 bases at V and 4 bases at J, leaving 5 bases unmatched. The CDR3 sequence is 14 residues long. CDR3 DNA sequence: TGTGCCAGCAGCACCCGGGACAGGGTCTATGGCTACACCTTC. Protein sequence: CASSTRDRVYGYTF.

The rearrangement links TRBV5-1 to TRBJ2-5, with 9 bases lining up with TRBD2. The germline V gene encodes CDR1 SGHRS and CDR2 YFSETQ. V lost 1 base to trimming and J lost 0 bases; unmatched junction nucleotides: 7. The length of the CDR3 is 17 residues. CDR3 DNA: TGCGCCAGCAGCTTGCGACTAGCGGACCCGTACCAAGAGACCCAGTACTTC. This translates into CASSLRLADPYQETQYF.

The chain combines TRBV11-2 with TRBJ1-4; D is possibly TRBD1 (6 bases). The CDR3 covers 14 residues. The V gene's germline CDR1 is SGHAT and CDR2 FQNNGV. V gave up 1 base and J gave up 7 bases, with 10 bases separating them. The chain's CDR3 is CASSLGTGREKLFF. The CDR3, as DNA: TGTGCCAGCAGCTTAGGTACAGGGCGTGAAAAACTGTTTTTT.

V and J are TRBV7-9 and TRBJ2-5; 12 bases fit TRBD1. The CDR3 has 18 amino acids. Per the germline V gene, CDR1 is SEHNR and CDR2 is FQNEAQ (reference sequence). After removal of 5 bases from V and 3 bases from J, the junction contained 13 bases not matched to a gene. CDR3 sequence (DNA): TGTGCCAGCAGCACAAAGCGGCCCGGGACAGGGGGCGAAGAGACCCAGTACTTC. This encodes CASSTKRPGTGGEETQYF.